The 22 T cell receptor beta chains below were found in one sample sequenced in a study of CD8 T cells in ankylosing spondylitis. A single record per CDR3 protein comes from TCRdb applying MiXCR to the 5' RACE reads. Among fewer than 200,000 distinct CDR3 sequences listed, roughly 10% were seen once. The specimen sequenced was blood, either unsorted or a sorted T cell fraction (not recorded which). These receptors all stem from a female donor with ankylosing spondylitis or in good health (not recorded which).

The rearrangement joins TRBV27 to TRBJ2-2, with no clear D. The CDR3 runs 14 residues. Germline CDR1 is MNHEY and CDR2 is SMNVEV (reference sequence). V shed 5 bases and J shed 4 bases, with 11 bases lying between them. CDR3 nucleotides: TGTGCCAGCAGTCGATTAGCTTCCACCGGGGAGCTGTTTTTT. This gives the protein CASSRLASTGELFF.

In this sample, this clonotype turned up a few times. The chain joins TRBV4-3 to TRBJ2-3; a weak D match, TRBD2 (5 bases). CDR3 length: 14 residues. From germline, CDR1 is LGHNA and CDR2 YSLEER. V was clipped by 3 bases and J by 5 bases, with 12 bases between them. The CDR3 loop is CASSHAPSGDTQYF. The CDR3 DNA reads TGCGCCAGCAGCCACGCCCCCAGCGGAGATACGCAGTATTTT.

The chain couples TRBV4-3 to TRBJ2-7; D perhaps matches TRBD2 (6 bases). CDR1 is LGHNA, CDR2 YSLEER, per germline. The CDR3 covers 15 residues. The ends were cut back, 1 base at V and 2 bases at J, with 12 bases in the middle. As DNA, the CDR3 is TGCGCCAGCAGCCAAGGGGGGGAAGGGGCCTACGAGCAGTACTTC. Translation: CASSQGGEGAYEQYF.

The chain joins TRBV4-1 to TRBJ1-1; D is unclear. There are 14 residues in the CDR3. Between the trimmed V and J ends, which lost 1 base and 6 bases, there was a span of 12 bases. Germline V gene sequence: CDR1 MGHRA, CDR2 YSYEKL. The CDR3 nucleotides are TGCGCCAGCAGCCAAGGGGTGTCAAGCGCTGAAGCTTTCTTT. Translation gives CASSQGVSSAEAFF.

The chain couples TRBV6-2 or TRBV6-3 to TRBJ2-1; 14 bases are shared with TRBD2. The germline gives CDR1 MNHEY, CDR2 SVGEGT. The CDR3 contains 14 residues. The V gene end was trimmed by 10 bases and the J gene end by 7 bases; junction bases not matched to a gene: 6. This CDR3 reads CAKSGLAGVNEQFF. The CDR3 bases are TGTGCCAAATCGGGACTAGCGGGAGTGAATGAGCAGTTCTTC.

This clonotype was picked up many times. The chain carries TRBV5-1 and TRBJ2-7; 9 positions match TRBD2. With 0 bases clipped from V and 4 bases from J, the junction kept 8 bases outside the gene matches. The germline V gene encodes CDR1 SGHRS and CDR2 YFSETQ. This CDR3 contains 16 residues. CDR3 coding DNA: TGCGCCAGCAGCTTGGTATCTCCTAGCGGGAATTACGAGCAGTACTTC. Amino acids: CASSLVSPSGNYEQYF.

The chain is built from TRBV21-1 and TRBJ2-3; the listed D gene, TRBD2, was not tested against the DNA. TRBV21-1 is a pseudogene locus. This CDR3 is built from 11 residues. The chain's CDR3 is CAGGRADTQYF. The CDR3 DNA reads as TGTGCCGGGGGGAGGGCCGATACGCAGTATTTT.

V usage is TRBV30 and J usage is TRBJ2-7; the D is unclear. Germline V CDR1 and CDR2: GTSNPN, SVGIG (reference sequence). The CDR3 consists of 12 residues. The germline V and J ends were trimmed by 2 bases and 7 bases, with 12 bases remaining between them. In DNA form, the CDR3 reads TGTGCCTGGAGTAGCAATTTGGAAGAGCAGTACTTC. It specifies CAWSSNLEEQYF.

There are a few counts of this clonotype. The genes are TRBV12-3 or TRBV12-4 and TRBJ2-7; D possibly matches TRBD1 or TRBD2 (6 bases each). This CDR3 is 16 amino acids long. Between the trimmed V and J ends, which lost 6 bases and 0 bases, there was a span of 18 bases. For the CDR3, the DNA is TGTGCCAGCAGCCCGGGGGCTAAGCGGAGCTCCTACGAGCAGTACTTC. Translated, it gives CASSPGAKRSSYEQYF.

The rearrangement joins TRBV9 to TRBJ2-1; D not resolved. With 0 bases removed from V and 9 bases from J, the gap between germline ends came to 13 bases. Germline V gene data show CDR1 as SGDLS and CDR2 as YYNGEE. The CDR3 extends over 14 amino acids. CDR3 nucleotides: TGTGCCAGCAGCGTAGACGGTAGTTCGGGTGAGCAGTTCTTC. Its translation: CASSVDGSSGEQFF.

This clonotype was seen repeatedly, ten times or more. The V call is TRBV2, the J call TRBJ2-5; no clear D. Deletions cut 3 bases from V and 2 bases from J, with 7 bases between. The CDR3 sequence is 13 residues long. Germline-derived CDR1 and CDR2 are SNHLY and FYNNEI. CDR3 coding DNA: TGTGCCAGCAGTGACGCTATACAAGAGACCCAGTACTTC. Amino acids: CASSDAIQETQYF.

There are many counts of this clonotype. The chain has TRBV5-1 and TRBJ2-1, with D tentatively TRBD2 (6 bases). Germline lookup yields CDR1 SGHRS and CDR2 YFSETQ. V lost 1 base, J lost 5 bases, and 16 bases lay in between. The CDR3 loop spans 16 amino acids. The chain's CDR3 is CASSLSSGLGHNEQFF. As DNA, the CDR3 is TGCGCCAGCAGCTTGAGCAGCGGGTTAGGCCACAATGAGCAGTTCTTC.

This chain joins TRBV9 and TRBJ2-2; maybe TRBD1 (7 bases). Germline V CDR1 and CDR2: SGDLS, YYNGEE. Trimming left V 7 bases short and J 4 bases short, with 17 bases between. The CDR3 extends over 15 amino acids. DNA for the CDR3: TGTGCCAGCGCGGAGGGGGCGCTCGGCACCGGGGAGCTGTTTTTT. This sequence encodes CASAEGALGTGELFF. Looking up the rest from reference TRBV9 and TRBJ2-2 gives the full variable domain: DSGVTQTPKHLITATGQRVTLRCSPRSGDLSVYWYQQSLDQGLQFLIQYYNGEERAKGNILERFSAQQFPDLHSELNLSSLELGDSALYFCASAEGALGTGELFFGEGSRLTVL.

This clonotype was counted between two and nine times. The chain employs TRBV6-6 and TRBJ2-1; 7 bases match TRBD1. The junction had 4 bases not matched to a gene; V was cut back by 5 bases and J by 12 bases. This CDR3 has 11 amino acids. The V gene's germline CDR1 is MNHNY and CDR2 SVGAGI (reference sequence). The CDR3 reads CASSTRTGQFF. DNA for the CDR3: TGTGCCAGCAGTACGAGGACAGGGCAGTTCTTC.

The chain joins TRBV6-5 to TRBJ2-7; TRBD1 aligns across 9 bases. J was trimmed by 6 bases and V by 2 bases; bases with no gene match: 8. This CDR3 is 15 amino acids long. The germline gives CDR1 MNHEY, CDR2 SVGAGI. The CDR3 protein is CASSYPDRGLREQYF. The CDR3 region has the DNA TGTGCCAGCAGTTACCCGGACAGGGGCCTTCGCGAGCAGTACTTC.

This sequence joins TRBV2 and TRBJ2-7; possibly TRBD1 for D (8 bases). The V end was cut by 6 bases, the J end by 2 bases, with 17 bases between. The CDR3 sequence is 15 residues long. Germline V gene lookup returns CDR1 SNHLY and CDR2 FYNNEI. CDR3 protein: CASSGTGGSPYEQYF. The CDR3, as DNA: TGTGCCAGCAGCGGGACAGGCGGGAGTCCCTACGAGCAGTACTTC.

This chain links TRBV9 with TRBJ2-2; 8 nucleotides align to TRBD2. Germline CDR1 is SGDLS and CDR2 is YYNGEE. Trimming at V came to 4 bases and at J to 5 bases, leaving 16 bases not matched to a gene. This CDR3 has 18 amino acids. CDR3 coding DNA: TGTGCCAGCAGCCCCAGTGGGGCGGGAGGAACCCTGACCGGGGAGCTGTTTTTT. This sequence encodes CASSPSGAGGTLTGELFF.

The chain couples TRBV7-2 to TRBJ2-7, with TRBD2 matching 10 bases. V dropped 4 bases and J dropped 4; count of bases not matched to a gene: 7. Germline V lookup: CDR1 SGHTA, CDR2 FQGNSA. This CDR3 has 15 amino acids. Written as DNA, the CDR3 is TGTGCCAGCAGCTACGTCTGGACTAGCGGTTACGAGCAGTACTTC. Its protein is CASSYVWTSGYEQYF.

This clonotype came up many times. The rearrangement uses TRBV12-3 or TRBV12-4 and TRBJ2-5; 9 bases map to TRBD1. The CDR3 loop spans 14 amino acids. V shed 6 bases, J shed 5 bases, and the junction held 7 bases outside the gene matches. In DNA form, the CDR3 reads TGTGCCAGCAGCGGAGGGACAGGGAGGGAGACCCAGTACTTC. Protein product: CASSGGTGRETQYF.

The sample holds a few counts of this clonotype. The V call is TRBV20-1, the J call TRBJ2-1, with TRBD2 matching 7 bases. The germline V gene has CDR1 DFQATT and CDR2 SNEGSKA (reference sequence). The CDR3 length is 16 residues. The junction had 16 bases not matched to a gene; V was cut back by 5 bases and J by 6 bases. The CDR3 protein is CSARGFVIRLANEQFF. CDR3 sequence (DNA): TGCAGTGCTCGCGGCTTTGTGATCAGACTAGCCAATGAGCAGTTCTTC.

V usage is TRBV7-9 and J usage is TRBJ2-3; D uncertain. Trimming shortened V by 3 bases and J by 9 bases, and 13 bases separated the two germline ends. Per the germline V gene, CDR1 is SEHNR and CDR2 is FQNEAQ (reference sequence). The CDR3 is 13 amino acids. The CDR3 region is CASSFLSTGTQYF. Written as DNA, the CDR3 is TGTGCCAGCAGCTTTCTGTCGACTGGGACGCAGTATTTT.

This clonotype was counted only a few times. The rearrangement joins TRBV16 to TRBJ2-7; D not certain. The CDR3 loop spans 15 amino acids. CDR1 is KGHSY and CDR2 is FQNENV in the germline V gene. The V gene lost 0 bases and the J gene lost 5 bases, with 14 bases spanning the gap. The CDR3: CASSQSRNTVDEQYF. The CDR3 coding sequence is TGTGCCAGCAGCCAATCGAGGAATACAGTGGACGAGCAGTACTTC.